These 11 T cell receptor beta chains were all obtained from the same sample, sequenced in a study of blood T cell repertoires in COVID-19. The method was immunoSEQ multiplex PCR; TCRdb's version includes in-frame clones alone and lacks a portion of them. The sample lists 350,000 to 500,000 clones, around 90% occurring once. Sample: peripheral blood. The receptor source for this set is a man aged 18-30 years with COVID-19, enrolled during active disease.

The J gene is TRBJ2-3, the V gene TRBV7-7; 15 bases are shared with TRBD2. This CDR3 contains 20 residues. Germline V lookup: CDR1 SSHAT, CDR2 FNYEAQ (reference sequence). The J segment lost 0 bases and the V segment lost 2 bases, leaving 9 bases of the junction unmatched. The CDR3 spells CASSLPQGLAGGPSTDTQYF. The CDR3 nucleotides are TGTGCCAGCAGCTTACCCCAGGGACTAGCGGGGGGCCCTAGCACAGATACGCAGTATTTT.

The V call is TRBV1, the J call TRBJ2-7; TRBD2, the table's D call, lacks a check against the DNA. TRBV1 is a recognized pseudogene. This CDR3 spans 16 amino acids. DNA for the CDR3: TGCACCAGCAGCCCCTGGACTACTCTTAGGGCCTACGAGCAGTACTTC. Protein product: CTSSPWTTLRAYEQYF.

In regard to this clone: Other DNA sequences from this sample encode an identical CDR3 as well. This chain uses TRBV9 with TRBJ2-3; perhaps TRBD2 as D (5 bases). Between the trimmed V and J ends, which lost 0 bases and 1 base, there was a span of 6 bases. The CDR3 contains 14 residues. The germline V gene encodes CDR1 SGDLS and CDR2 YYNGEE. The chain's CDR3 is CASSVDGGTDTQYF. CDR3 nucleotides: TGTGCCAGCAGCGTAGACGGGGGCACAGATACGCAGTATTTT.

The J gene is TRBJ1-1, the V gene TRBV15; no clear D. The V gene's germline CDR1 is LNHNV and CDR2 YYDKDF (reference sequence). The CDR3 covers 13 residues. Trimming stripped 0 bases from V and 3 bases from J, with 5 bases between. Written as DNA, the CDR3 is TGTGCCACCAGCAGAGATCGGGACACTGAAGCTTTCTTT. Translating gives CATSRDRDTEAFF. Drawing the rest from reference TRBV15 and TRBJ1-1, the complete variable domain is DAMVIQNPRYQVTQFGKPVTLSCSQTLNHNVMYWYQQKSSQAPKLLFHYYDKDFNNEADTPDNFQSRRPNTSFCFLDIRSPGLGDTAMYLCATSRDRDTEAFFGQGTRLTVV.

This chain connects TRBV11-3 to TRBJ2-7; 8 positions agree with TRBD2. The germline gives CDR1 SGHNT, CDR2 YENEEA. V dropped 1 base and J dropped 1; count of bases not matched to a gene: 6. This CDR3 spans 16 amino acids. The CDR3 DNA reads TGTGCCAGCAGCTTAGGTGACGGGAGGGCATCCTACGAGCAGTACTTC. This gives the protein CASSLGDGRASYEQYF. Using reference TRBV11-3 and TRBJ2-7 for the parts outside the CDR3, the full variable domain is EAGVVQSPRYKIIEKKQPVAFWCNPISGHNTLYWYLQNLGQGPELLIRYENEEAVDDSQLPKDRFSAERLKGVDSTLKIQPAELGDSAVYLCASSLGDGRASYEQYFGPGTRLTVT.

The chain couples TRBV4-1 to TRBJ2-7; perhaps TRBD2 as D (7 bases). CDR1 and CDR2 from the germline V gene are MGHRA and YSYEKL. V lost 1 base and J 2 bases, leaving 12 bases between the germline ends. The CDR3 consists of 15 residues. This CDR3 is CASSQGRGGTYEQYF. Here the CDR3 DNA reads TGCGCCAGCAGCCAAGGAAGGGGGGGAACCTACGAGCAGTACTTC.

The rearrangement links TRBV6-1 to TRBJ2-2; possible D gene TRBD1, 6 bases. The CDR3 sequence is 15 residues long. The ends were cut back, 3 bases at V and 3 bases at J, with 11 bases in the middle. Germline loops: CDR1 MNHNS, CDR2 SASEGT. DNA of the CDR3: TGTGCCAGCAGTGAGGCGACAGGCGACACCGGGGAGCTGTTTTTT. Translation: CASSEATGDTGELFF.

The chain uses TRBV12-3 or TRBV12-4 and TRBJ1-2, with 8 bases aligning to TRBD1. The V gene end was trimmed by 3 bases and the J gene end by 6 bases; junction bases not matched to a gene: 3. CDR3 length: 13 residues. The CDR3 loop reads CASSLDRAHGYTF. The CDR3 DNA reads TGTGCCAGCAGTTTGGACAGGGCCCATGGCTACACCTTC.

This chain joins TRBV7-9 and TRBJ1-2, with D possibly matching TRBD1 (5 bases). The CDR3 totals 13 residues. Trimming pared 1 base from V and 8 bases from J, leaving 11 bases between. Germline lookup yields CDR1 SEHNR and CDR2 FQNEAQ (reference sequence). DNA for the CDR3: TGTGCCAGCAGCTTAGTAGGGACTGAAGGCTACACCTTC. It is translated as CASSLVGTEGYTF. Full variable domain (rest looked up from reference TRBV7-9 and TRBJ1-2): DTGVSQNPRHKITKRGQNVTFRCDPISEHNRLYWYRQTLGQGPEFLTYFQNEAQLEKSRLLSDRFSAERPKGSFSTLEIQRTEQGDSAMYLCASSLVGTEGYTFGSGTRLTVV.

The V and J genes are TRBV6-1 and TRBJ1-5; unclear D gene. Deletions cut 2 bases from V and 2 bases from J, with 7 bases between. CDR1 and CDR2 from the germline V gene are MNHNS and SASEGT. The CDR3 runs 14 residues. The DNA of the CDR3 is TGTGCCAGCAGTGAACTAGGTGGCAATCAGCCCCAGCATTTT. The encoded protein is CASSELGGNQPQHF.

The rearrangement links TRBV11-2 to TRBJ1-2; D is unresolved. The CDR3 runs to 15 residues. V dropped 5 bases and J dropped 5 bases, with 18 bases sitting between them. From germline, CDR1 is SGHAT and CDR2 FQNNGV. DNA of the CDR3: TGTGCCAGCAGCGGAAGGGAGGGATTAAATTATGGCTACACCTTC. Protein: CASSGREGLNYGYTF.